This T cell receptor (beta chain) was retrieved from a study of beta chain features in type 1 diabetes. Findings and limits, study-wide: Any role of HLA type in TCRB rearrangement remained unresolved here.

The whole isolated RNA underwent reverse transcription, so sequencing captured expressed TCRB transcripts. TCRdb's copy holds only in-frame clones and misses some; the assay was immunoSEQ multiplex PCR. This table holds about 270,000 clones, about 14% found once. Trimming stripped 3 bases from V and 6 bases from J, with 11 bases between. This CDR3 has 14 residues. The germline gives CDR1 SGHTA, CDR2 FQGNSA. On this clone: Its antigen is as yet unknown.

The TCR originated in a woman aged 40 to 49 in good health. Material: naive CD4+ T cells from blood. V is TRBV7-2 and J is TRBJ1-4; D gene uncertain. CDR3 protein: CASSFGSDDEKLFF. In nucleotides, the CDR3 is TGTGCCAGCAGCTTCGGGTCTGACGATGAAAAACTGTTTTTT.